This T cell receptor beta chain derives from a study of cytomegalovirus exposure and HLA in healthy donors. 60 Vbeta and 13 Jbeta primers were used in PCR. TCRdb keeps only in-frame clones here, not all; method: immunoSEQ multiplex PCR. There are roughly 230,000 clones in the sample; nearly 95% occur only once, and around 1.7% lies in the top ten. As for this clone: Its antigen remains unknown.

Study conclusions and caveats: In a later analysis, HLA-associated beta chains showed higher expansion and lower generation probabilities than comparable chains.

Trimming left V 3 bases short and J 0 bases short, with 14 bases between. The CDR3 runs to 16 residues. The germline V gene encodes CDR1 MNHNS and CDR2 SASEGT. Source material: PBMCs. This receptor was taken from a girl aged 2-15 years in good health and CMV-seronegative. The chain joins TRBV6-1 to TRBJ2-5; D is possibly TRBD1 (6 bases). Here the CDR3 reads CASSEYTQGHQETQYF. The CDR3 nucleotides read TGTGCCAGCAGTGAGTATACACAGGGCCACCAAGAGACCCAGTACTTC.